There are a few counts of the clone carrying this T cell receptor (beta chain). Antigen specificity is unknown. This entry comes from a study of metastatic and nonmetastatic thyroid tumors. Study as a whole: Across blood and tumor or nodule tissue, repertoires from malignant and benign thyroid patients were compared with one another.

Study-wide findings and caveats: In both blood and tumor samples, TCR beta diversity was reported significantly higher for malignant than benign nodules.

In the original processing: A papillary thyroid cancer distant-metastasis classifier was built from CDR3 differences across clinicopathological groups. TCRdb re-clonotyped the PCR reads via MiXCR. V and J calls and clone size were set by TCRdb, not the authors. The data hold tens of thousands of clones, with 20% observed a single time. V lost 8 bases, J lost 5 bases, and 14 bases lay in between. Germline V gene lookup returns CDR1 MNHNS and CDR2 SASEGT. The CDR3 sequence is 13 residues long. Before thyroid surgery, none of the patients had received any treatment. The origin of this receptor is a female donor with papillary thyroid cancer or a benign thyroid nodule (not recorded which). Some clones in this sample may be carry-over from other donors' samples. The sample was adjacent normal tissue. This rearrangement joins TRBV6-1 to TRBJ2-3; D is perhaps TRBD1 or TRBD2 (5 bases each). CDR3 sequence (DNA): TGTGCCAGCCGCAGGGTGAGCGGAGATACGCAGTATTTT. It translates to CASRRVSGDTQYF.